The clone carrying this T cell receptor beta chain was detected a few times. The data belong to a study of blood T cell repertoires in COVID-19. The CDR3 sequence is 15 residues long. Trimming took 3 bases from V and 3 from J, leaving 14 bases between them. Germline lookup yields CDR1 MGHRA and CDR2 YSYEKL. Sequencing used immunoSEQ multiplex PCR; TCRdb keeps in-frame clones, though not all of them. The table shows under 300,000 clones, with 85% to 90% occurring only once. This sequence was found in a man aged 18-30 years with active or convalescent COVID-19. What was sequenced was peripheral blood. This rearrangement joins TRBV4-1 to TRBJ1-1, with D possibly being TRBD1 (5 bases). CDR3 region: CASSHDSKGYTEAFF. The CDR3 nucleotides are TGCGCCAGCAGCCACGACAGCAAGGGATACACTGAAGCTTTCTTT.